This TCR beta chain was found in a study of human T cells and chemical hapten exposure. Overall study results and limits: The donors suffered from alopecia, so their immune response may not match that of healthy people. Expanded TCRs formed significantly more large CDR3 similarity clusters than controls.

TCRdb processed the RACE reads anew with MiXCR; each CDR3 protein has one entry. The sample consists of around 130,000 distinct CDR3 sequences, approximately 10% of them appearing once. Trimming took off 0 bases at V and 8 bases at J, with 7 bases between the two ends. This CDR3 contains 11 residues. Germline V gives CDR1 SQVTM, CDR2 ANQGSEA. Concerning this clonotype itself: No antigen is known for it.

The time point here: patch test 2, 6 weeks after DPC sensitization. Treatment here: therapeutic diphenylcyclopropenone sensitization with weekly scalp DPC. The clonotype originates from a woman aged 50 to 60 with alopecia areata. Some clones in this sample may be carry-over from other donors' samples. Sequencing was performed on whole blood, taken in connection with sensitization to the hapten diphenylcyclopropenone (DPC). V is TRBV29-1 and J is TRBJ1-2; D is unclear. DNA for the CDR3: TGCAGCGTTGAAGAAGTGGGGGGCTACACCTTC. Protein product: CSVEEVGGYTF. Together with reference TRBV29-1 and TRBJ1-2, the CDR3 gives the full variable domain: SAVISQKPSRDICQRGTSLTIQCQVDSQVTMMFWYRQQPGQSLTLIATANQGSEATYESGFVIDKFPISRPNLTFSTLTVSNMSPEDSSIYLCSVEEVGGYTFGSGTRLTVV.